This passage covers 9 T cell receptor beta chains from one sample sequenced in a study of T cell responses to AZD1222 COVID-19 vaccine. The method was immunoSEQ multiplex PCR; TCRdb's version includes in-frame clones alone and lacks a portion of them. The data hold 150,000 to 200,000 clones, with 80% to 95% observed a single time. The source material was peripheral blood, sampled on day 0 of AZD1222 vaccination. The receptor source for this set is an adult in good health.

The V call is TRBV6-4, the J call TRBJ2-3, with 11 bases identical to TRBD2. Germline V CDR1 and CDR2: MRHNA, SNTAGT. Germline trimming cut 3 bases from V and 2 bases from J; bases unmatched to any gene: 1. The CDR3 loop spans 15 amino acids. CDR3 DNA: TGTGCCAGCAGTGAGGGACTAGCGGTCACAGATACGCAGTATTTT. Translation gives CASSEGLAVTDTQYF.

This chain connects TRBV20-1 to TRBJ1-2; D gene ambiguous. The CDR3 consists of 10 residues. The V gene lost 6 bases and the J gene lost 3 bases, with 5 bases spanning the gap. The germline V gene has CDR1 DFQATT and CDR2 SNEGSKA (reference sequence). The CDR3 DNA follows: TGCAGTGCCGTACACTATGGCTACACCTTC. Translating it yields CSAVHYGYTF.

The V gene is TRBV6-1, the J gene TRBJ1-1; 7 positions match TRBD1. Losses at the gene ends were 2 bases for V and 5 bases for J; bases not matched to a gene: 8. The CDR3 is 15 residues long. Germline V lookup: CDR1 MNHNS, CDR2 SASEGT. The CDR3 DNA reads as TGTGCCAGCAGTGAATCGCAGGGGGTGAGAACTGAAGCTTTCTTT. Translated: CASSESQGVRTEAFF.

This sequence joins TRBV29-1 and TRBJ1-1; no firm D call. CDR3 size: 13 residues. Trimming left V 6 bases short and J 2 bases short, with 13 bases between. Germline CDR1 and CDR2: SQVTM and ANQGSEA. DNA of the CDR3: TGCAGCGTCGCACAGAAACTCAACACTGAAGCTTTCTTT. Protein: CSVAQKLNTEAFF.

The chain uses TRBV29-1 and TRBJ1-3; D not resolved. This CDR3 is built from 15 residues. Trimming took off 5 bases at V and 0 bases at J, with 14 bases between the two ends. CDR1 is SQVTM and CDR2 is ANQGSEA in the germline V gene. CDR3 residues: CSVRSPLSSGNTIYF. CDR3 DNA sequence: TGCAGCGTTAGAAGCCCGCTAAGCTCTGGAAACACCATATATTTT.

This chain links TRBV5-4 with TRBJ2-1; D might be TRBD1 (6 bases). The V end lost 0 bases, the J end lost 2 bases, and 9 bases lay between the germline ends. The CDR3 runs to 15 residues. Germline CDR1 SGHNT, CDR2 YYREEE (reference sequence). CDR3 DNA sequence: TGTGCCAGCAGCTTGGAACAGGGACCCTACAATGAGCAGTTCTTC. The encoded protein is CASSLEQGPYNEQFF.

This clone has only one observation. The chain is built from TRBV24-1 and TRBJ1-2, with D tentatively TRBD1 (6 bases). Deletions cut 4 bases from V and 4 bases from J, with 15 bases between. The CDR3 length is 15 residues. The germline CDR1 and CDR2 sequences are KGHDR and SFDVKD. The CDR3: CATSDPRTEFYGYTF. DNA of the CDR3: TGTGCCACCAGTGACCCCAGGACAGAATTCTATGGCTACACCTTC.

This chain links TRBV28 with TRBJ2-4; 11 bases match TRBD2. CDR3 length equals 20 residues. Germline V gene lookup returns CDR1 MDHEN and CDR2 SYDVKM. Unmatched junction bases numbered 15, after V lost 5 bases and J lost 0 bases. Written as DNA, the CDR3 is TGTGCCAGCAGTAACACGGGGGTAGCGGGAGGGACACTAGCCAAAAACATTCAGTACTTC. It translates to CASSNTGVAGGTLAKNIQYF.

In this sample, this clone turned up once. The chain uses TRBV6-5 and TRBJ2-3, with TRBD1 as a possible D gene (8 bases). The V gene lost 11 bases and the J gene lost 3 bases, with 18 bases spanning the gap. Per germline, CDR1 MNHEY and CDR2 SVGAGI. This CDR3 contains 14 residues. The CDR3 region has the DNA TGTGCCGGCCAGGGGGCGGGGGTGACAGATACGCAGTATTTT. Protein sequence: CAGQGAGVTDTQYF.